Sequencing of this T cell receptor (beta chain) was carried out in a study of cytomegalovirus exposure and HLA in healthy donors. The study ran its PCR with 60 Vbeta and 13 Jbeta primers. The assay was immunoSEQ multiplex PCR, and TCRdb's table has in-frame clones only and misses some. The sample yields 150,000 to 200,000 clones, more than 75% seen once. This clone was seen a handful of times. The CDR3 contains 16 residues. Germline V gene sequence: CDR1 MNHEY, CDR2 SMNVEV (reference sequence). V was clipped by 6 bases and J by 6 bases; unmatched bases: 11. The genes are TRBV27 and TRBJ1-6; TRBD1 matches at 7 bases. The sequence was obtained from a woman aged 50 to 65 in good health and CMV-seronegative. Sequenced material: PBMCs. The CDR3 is CASRARGDSVNSPLHF. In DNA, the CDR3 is TGTGCCAGCAGAGCACGAGGGGACAGCGTTAATTCACCCCTCCACTTT.